This TCR beta chain derives from a study of blood T cell repertoires in COVID-19. Across the whole study: There were acute and convalescent COVID-19 samples, and they came from the United States, Italy and Spain. PBMCs, B-cell-depleted T cells, or T cells were the source of the cDNA or gDNA that made up the material.

How the authors handled the data: From reference gene primer amplification, estimates of nucleated cell counts were derived. TCRdb's table, derived via immunoSEQ multiplex PCR, lists solely in-frame clones and lacks some. Clone size and V and J calls were adopted from that table, with D and trimming inferred from the DNA. The sample consists of just over 650,000 clones, around 90% of them appearing once. The CDR3 runs to 15 residues. CDR1 GTSNPN and CDR2 SVGIG come from the germline V gene (reference sequence). Trimming left V 0 bases short and J 5 bases short, with 16 bases between. The sample taken for sequencing was peripheral blood. The J gene is TRBJ1-1, the V gene TRBV30; D remains ambiguous. This clonotype originated in a young woman with acute or convalescent COVID-19. The CDR3 region has the DNA TGTGCCTGGAGTGTACTAGGGAGTGTAATAACTGAAGCTTTCTTT. Translated: CAWSVLGSVITEAFF.